This TCR beta chain was recorded in a study of blood T cell repertoires in COVID-19. Turning to the study itself: Whether acute or convalescent, the COVID-19 samples came from the United States, Italy and Spain. Nucleic acid was either cDNA or gDNA, and it came from T cells, B-cell-depleted T cells, or PBMCs.

Assay: immunoSEQ multiplex PCR; the TCRdb copy retains only in-frame clones and omits some. The profile shows over 90,000 clones, more than 85% of them singletons. Trimming took 6 bases from V and 0 from J; bases not matched to a gene: 6. The germline gives CDR1 SQVTM, CDR2 ANQGSEA. The CDR3 covers 14 residues. Only one count was recorded for this clone. This rearrangement joins TRBV29-1 to TRBJ2-3; the match to TRBD1 covers 7 bases. Sequencing was performed on peripheral blood. This TCR was sampled from a man aged 50 to 59 with active or convalescent COVID-19. Here the CDR3 reads CSVSTGDSTDTQYF. CDR3 bases: TGCAGCGTCTCCACAGGGGACAGCACAGATACGCAGTATTTT.